This TCR beta chain was obtained from a study of cytomegalovirus exposure and HLA in healthy donors. PCR involved 60 Vbeta and 13 Jbeta primers. Libraries were prepared by immunoSEQ multiplex PCR; TCRdb keeps only in-frame clonotypes and omits some of them. This sample has about 84,000 clones, with over 75% found just once. Germline lookup yields CDR1 SGHTA and CDR2 FQGTGA. V was pared by 5 bases and J by 5 bases, with 18 bases between. The CDR3 is made up of 15 amino acids. The chain couples TRBV7-3 to TRBJ1-2, with D maybe TRBD1 (6 bases). The specimen was PBMCs. This clonotype was obtained from a male donor in good health and CMV-seropositive. The CDR3 loop reads CASSPSTGLGYGYTF. The CDR3 DNA is TGTGCCAGCAGCCCGAGCACAGGGTTGGGGTATGGCTACACCTTC.